The clone carrying this TCR beta chain was observed many times. Its target is unknown. This record comes from a study of CD8 T cells in ankylosing spondylitis. Study-wide findings and caveats: Enrichment of disease-linked clones was reportedly significant in matched ankylosing spondylitis synovial fluid.

The CDR3 is 14 amino acids. Germline V lookup: CDR1 SQVTM, CDR2 ANQGSEA. Quantitative 5'-RACE with molecular barcodes produced the TCR beta libraries. MiXCR was run by TCRdb on the 5' RACE reads, yielding one entry per CDR3 protein. The sample holds 200,000 to 300,000 distinct CDR3 sequences, about 9.1% seen once. Input material: blood, either unsorted or a sorted T cell fraction (not recorded which). V and J are TRBV29-1 and TRBJ2-1; tentative D call: TRBD2 (5 bases). This clonotype was obtained from a male donor with ankylosing spondylitis or in good health (not recorded which). CDR3 in DNA: TGCAGTGGAGGCTTTAGTTTCCCCTACAATGAGCAGTTCTTC. Its protein product is CSGGFSFPYNEQFF.